These 9 T cell receptor beta chains were sequenced from one sample in a study of CD8 T cells in ankylosing spondylitis. TCRdb recomputed calls from the 5' RACE reads with MiXCR, one row per CDR3 protein. This table holds about 240,000 distinct CDR3 sequences, around 10% found once. The material sequenced was blood, either unsorted or a sorted T cell fraction (not recorded which). The receptor set was obtained from a male donor with ankylosing spondylitis or in good health (not recorded which).

This clonotype was counted only a few times. J is TRBJ2-7 and V is TRBV29-1; D is unclear. CDR1 SQVTM and CDR2 ANQGSEA come from the germline V gene. The CDR3 loop spans 13 amino acids. V shed 0 bases and J shed 6 bases, with 12 bases lying between them. The chain's CDR3 is CSVEESVGSEQYF. Here the CDR3 DNA reads TGCAGCGTTGAAGAATCAGTTGGATCCGAGCAGTACTTC.

At least ten counts were recorded for this clonotype. The V call is TRBV7-8, the J call TRBJ2-3; no reliable D call. Looked up from germline, CDR1 is SGHVS and CDR2 is FQNEAQ. Trimming removed 3 bases at V and 4 bases at J, with 17 bases between. The length of the CDR3 is 16 residues. The CDR3 DNA is TGTGCCAGCAGCTTGGCGGACGTCGTTTGGCCAGATACGCAGTATTTT. Translating it yields CASSLADVVWPDTQYF.

This clonotype was counted a few times. The V call is TRBV4-2, the J call TRBJ2-7; the match to TRBD2 covers 7 bases. The CDR3 length is 17 residues. Germline trimming cut 1 base from V and 2 bases from J; bases unmatched to any gene: 11. CDR1 is LGHNA, CDR2 YNFKEQ, per germline. The chain's CDR3 is CASSQASGRDVTYEQYF. The CDR3 DNA sequence: TGTGCCAGCAGCCAAGCGTCGGGGAGGGACGTAACCTACGAGCAGTACTTC.

This clonotype was counted between two and nine times. V gene TRBV5-1 combines with J gene TRBJ2-1; D uncertain. V shed 2 bases and J shed 4 bases, with 13 bases lying between them. The V gene's germline CDR1 is SGHRS and CDR2 YFSETQ. The CDR3 spans 15 residues. The CDR3 DNA sequence: TGCGCCAGCAGCTTTACAGACGGCCAATACAATGAGCAGTTCTTC. Encoded protein: CASSFTDGQYNEQFF. Using reference TRBV5-1 and TRBJ2-1 for the parts outside the CDR3, the full variable domain is KAGVTQTPRYLIKTRGQQVTLSCSPISGHRSVSWYQQTPGQGLQFLFEYFSETQRNKGNFPGRFSGRQFSNSRSEMNVSTLELGDSALYLCASSFTDGQYNEQFFGPGTRLTVL.

Many counts were recorded for this clonotype. V and J are TRBV24-1 and TRBJ2-6; D remains unclear. CDR3 size: 12 residues. Germline V CDR1 and CDR2: KGHDR, SFDVKD. The V gene lost 7 bases and the J gene lost 4 bases, with 4 bases spanning the gap. The CDR3 protein is CATSLGANVLTF. The CDR3 nucleotides read TGTGCCACCAGCTTAGGGGCCAACGTCCTGACTTTC.

This clonotype appeared many times. The chain has TRBV5-1 and TRBJ2-1; D remains ambiguous. The ends were cut back, 4 bases at V and 3 bases at J, with 8 bases in the middle. CDR1 and CDR2 (germline): SGHRS, YFSETQ. The CDR3 totals 13 residues. The CDR3 DNA follows: TGCGCCAGCAGCCCCTTAGGCTACAATGAGCAGTTCTTC. Residues: CASSPLGYNEQFF.

This clonotype was counted many times. V usage is TRBV20-1 and J usage is TRBJ2-3; a possible D gene is TRBD2 (5 bases). This CDR3 is 12 amino acids long. Germline V lookup: CDR1 DFQATT, CDR2 SNEGSKA (reference sequence). V was pared by 3 bases and J by 3 bases, with 7 bases between. CDR3 protein: CSARSGTDTQYF. CDR3 DNA sequence: TGCAGTGCTAGGTCGGGGACAGATACGCAGTATTTT.

The sample holds a few counts of this clonotype. The gene calls are TRBV14 and TRBJ2-7; TRBD1 matches at 8 bases. The CDR3 extends over 17 amino acids. Germline V lookup: CDR1 SGHDN, CDR2 FVKESK. With V trimmed by 3 bases and J by 3 bases, 13 bases remained unmatched. CDR3 in amino acids: CASSHSPGQGSFYEQYF. In DNA form, the CDR3 reads TGTGCCAGCAGCCATTCACCCGGACAGGGCTCATTCTACGAGCAGTACTTC. Variable domain in full (rest from reference TRBV14 and TRBJ2-7): EAGVTQFPSHSVIEKGQTVTLRCDPISGHDNLYWYRRVMGKEIKFLLHFVKESKQDESGMPNNRFLAERTGGTYSTLKVQPAELEDSGVYFCASSHSPGQGSFYEQYFGPGTRLTVT.

This clonotype was counted ten times or more. The V call is TRBV6-5, the J call TRBJ2-7; 7 positions match TRBD2. This CDR3 spans 14 amino acids. Germline trimming cut 2 bases from V and 0 bases from J; bases unmatched to any gene: 1. CDR1 MNHEY and CDR2 SVGAGI come from the germline V gene. Written as DNA, the CDR3 is TGTGCCAGCAGTTACCGGGGGGACTCCTACGAGCAGTACTTC. Protein product: CASSYRGDSYEQYF.